This T cell receptor (beta chain) is from a study of Tregs in tolerant kidney transplant recipients. The count of this clone is one. Its cognate antigen is unknown. Produced via immunoSEQ multiplex PCR; TCRdb's table is partial and in-frame only. Of 85,000 to 90,000 clones listed, approximately 94% are singletons. Study-level results: Biological reproducibility was not directly addressed, but technical replication error appeared minimal.

V lost 0 bases to trimming and J lost 7 bases; unmatched junction nucleotides: 6. This CDR3 region has 14 residues. CDR1 and CDR2 (germline): GTSNPN, SVGIG (reference sequence). CD4+CD25+CD127- Tregs, CD4+CD25- non-Tregs, CD4 and CD8 cells were sorted. This chain links TRBV30 with TRBJ1-5, with TRBD1 matching 7 bases. The sequence was obtained from a human donor in good health. Sequenced input: CD8+ T cells from blood. The CDR3 nucleotides read TGTGCCTGGAGTGTAGGGGGCCCCAGACAGCCCCAGCATTTT. Translation gives CAWSVGGPRQPQHF.